This paragraph reports one T cell receptor beta chain. Its antigen remains unidentified. The sample holds no much larger clone one base away, and base qualities are not on file. Ophthalmopathy patients had moderately to severely active disease, Clinical Activity Score of at least 3, NOSPECS grade of at least 4, and duration under 3 months. The study excluded patients with uncontrolled infections, other autoimmune diseases, pregnancy or lactation. Diagnoses relied on clinical symptoms, serum thyroxine and TRAb, thyroid ultrasound and orbital computed tomography. PBMCs were isolated from about 10 ml of fresh peripheral blood by Ficoll-Paque density gradient centrifugation. Total RNA was extracted with Trizol reagent, and quality was checked on an Agilent 2100 Bioanalyzer. This record belongs to a study of T cells in Graves' hyperthyroidism and ophthalmopathy (dated by TCRdb to between 2018 and 2020). Context from the whole study: Peripheral blood samples were taken at initial diagnosis, before any treatment was given. For training and testing, the 100 or so patients in the discovery cohort were randomly divided in a 7:3 ratio. An independent validation cohort of fewer than 20 hyperthyroidism patients and approximately 17 patients who later progressed to ophthalmopathy tested prospective prediction of ophthalmopathy. Following sampling, methimazole starting at 30 mg daily was given to hyperthyroidism patients, and high-dose intravenous methylprednisolone was given to ophthalmopathy patients. Thyroid tissue and blood T-cell repertoires from more than 5 Graves' hyperthyroidism patients were also compared in the study. To identify TCR V-J signatures that set the groups apart, the researchers used a discovery cohort of more than 95 patients, made up of around 42 with Graves' ophthalmopathy and 57 with stable Graves' hyperthyroidism. TCR Vbeta CDR3 sequencing of roughly 140 peripheral blood samples (about 45 ophthalmopathy, 75 hyperthyroidism and some 17 progressor patients) is reported in the paper.

What the work shows at the level of the full study, not this receptor alone: A 13 V-J signature model separated ophthalmopathy from stable hyperthyroidism, with roughly 88% sensitivity and 81.08% specificity in cross-validation and 80%/75% in testing. In validation, the model predicted progression to ophthalmopathy a median of about 5.9 months before onset, with roughly 68% sensitivity and about 72% specificity. Most expanded thyroid clonotypes (frequency above 0.001) were also detected in blood, a finding suggesting that blood repertoires may reflect thyroid immune responses. Sample size was not statistically predetermined, and blinding of investigators to group allocation was not performed.

TCR beta CDR3 regions were amplified from RNA transcripts. The first round of RT-PCR for the TCR CDR3 was performed with the HTBI primer set and the Qiagen OneStep RT-PCR kit. Libraries were constructed in a second round of multiplex PCR, after which size selection and purification were performed. Sequencing of the libraries was done on an Illumina HiSeq2000 using paired-end 100 bp reads. From the authors' description of their analysis: SOAPnuke was used to process the raw data, throwing out any read that contained adapters or uncalled bases, had a mean Phred below 15, or lacked an exact constant-primer or identifier match. High-quality paired reads were merged with COPE v1.2.5, and unique nucleotide sequences were defined as clonotypes. MiTCR v1.1 was used to align clonotypes to the IMGT TRBV, TRBD and TRBJ reference segments. Analysis was restricted to V-J combinations with a frequency above 0.0001, which covered roughly 99% of repertoires. The TCS score was defined as F50 (clonal expansion) divided by E x V (chaos), with BLOSUM62-based TCRdist calculated between CDR3 peptides within each V-J. Welch's t-statistics and random forest reduced 500 to 550 V-J features to 13, which were used in a naive Bayes classifier (R e1071). The public reads were quality trimmed at Q25 with fastp and then assembled into clones with MiXCR by TCRdb, keeping productive beta chains. Identical CDR3 protein sequences are pooled into one entry, listed with their most common genes and DNA. These V and J calls derive from TCRdb rather than the authors' analysis. The sample profile shows hundreds of thousands of distinct CDR3 sequences; 22% of them were found once. The leading ten clones occupy under 55% of the sample.

From the cysteine through the phenylalanine, the CDR3 covers 14 amino acids. The DNA shown is the 42-base CDR3, in frame from base 1. The germline V gene (reference sequence) specifies LNHNV as CDR1 and YYDKDF as CDR2. The germline ends are 8 bases apart after V is trimmed by 0 bases and J by 3 bases. The receptor was isolated from a woman aged 70-85 years with Graves' ophthalmopathy. Source material: blood. The chain is made from TRBV15 and TRBJ1-2, with the D gene uncertain. The bases read TGTGCCACCAGCAGAGATAGCCAGGACTATGGCTACACCTTC. The encoded protein is CATSRDSQDYGYTF.